The 31 T cell receptor beta chains presented below share a single source sample, sequenced in a study of cytomegalovirus exposure and HLA in healthy donors. Primers for the PCR totalled 60 Vbeta and 13 Jbeta. Sequencing used immunoSEQ multiplex PCR; TCRdb keeps in-frame clones, though not all of them. The sample lists about 160,000 clones; under 85% were seen once. Sequencing was done on a sample of PBMCs. The receptor set was obtained from a man in his fifties or sixties in good health and CMV-seropositive.

The V gene is TRBV11-3, the J gene TRBJ1-3; D uncertain. V was clipped by 5 bases and J by 0 bases, with 17 bases between them. CDR3 length: 17 amino acids. The germline V gene encodes CDR1 SGHNT and CDR2 YENEEA. CDR3 in DNA: TGTGCCAGCAGCCCTACGTTCTGGTGGAGCTCTGGAAACACCATATATTTT. It yields the protein CASSPTFWWSSGNTIYF.

This clone was seen a single time. The chain joins TRBV4-3 to TRBJ2-7, with D perhaps matching TRBD2 (6 bases). The germline CDR1 and CDR2 sequences are LGHNA and YSLEER. CDR3 size: 15 residues. The V gene lost 0 bases and the J gene lost 3 bases, with 12 bases spanning the gap. Here the CDR3 reads CASSQDPAGHYEQYF. CDR3 DNA sequence: TGCGCCAGCAGCCAAGATCCAGCGGGTCACTACGAGCAGTACTTC.

CDR3 coding DNA: TGCGCCAGCAGCCAAAGTCAGGGGTGGGGAGAGACCCAGTACTTC. Translated: CASSQSQGWGETQYF. The V call is TRBV4-1, the J call TRBJ2-5, with D perhaps TRBD1 (6 bases). The germline V and J ends were trimmed by 2 bases and 4 bases, with 14 bases remaining between them. From germline, CDR1 is MGHRA and CDR2 YSYEKL. The CDR3 is made up of 15 amino acids.

The chain links TRBV9 to TRBJ2-2; unclear D gene. Per germline, CDR1 SGDLS and CDR2 YYNGEE. This CDR3 comprises 13 residues. Deletions cut 4 bases from V and 3 bases from J, with 7 bases between. The CDR3 protein is CASSFIDTGELFF. As DNA, the CDR3 is TGTGCCAGCAGCTTCATAGACACCGGGGAGCTGTTTTTT.

J is TRBJ1-5 and V is TRBV6-5, with 9 bases lining up with TRBD1. Germline loops: CDR1 MNHEY, CDR2 SVGAGI. Trimming removed 5 bases from V and 3 bases from J; junction bases left unmatched: 5. The CDR3 consists of 15 residues. CDR3 protein: CASSRGQGPNQPQHF. DNA of the CDR3: TGTGCCAGCAGTCGGGGACAGGGCCCCAATCAGCCCCAGCATTTT.

This rearrangement joins TRBV7-9 to TRBJ2-1; the D gene is possibly TRBD1 (6 bases). The CDR3 is 14 residues long. V dropped 3 bases and J dropped 8 bases, with 14 bases sitting between them. The germline V gene has CDR1 SEHNR and CDR2 FQNEAQ (reference sequence). The DNA for the CDR3 is TGTGCCAGCAGCTTTGTCCAGGGGCTCGATGAGCAGTTCTTC. Translation gives CASSFVQGLDEQFF. Full variable domain (rest looked up from reference TRBV7-9 and TRBJ2-1): DTGVSQNPRHKITKRGQNVTFRCDPISEHNRLYWYRQTLGQGPEFLTYFQNEAQLEKSRLLSDRFSAERPKGSFSTLEIQRTEQGDSAMYLCASSFVQGLDEQFFGPGTRLTVL.

The V gene is TRBV5-1, the J gene TRBJ1-4; the match to TRBD1 covers 7 bases. The trim removed 3 bases at V and 8 bases at J, leaving 7 bases unmatched. The CDR3 is made up of 14 amino acids. Germline CDR1 and CDR2: SGHRS and YFSETQ. The CDR3 here is CASSSQGGGEKLFF. The CDR3 bases are TGCGCCAGCAGCTCCCAGGGGGGTGGAGAAAAACTGTTTTTT.

The chain joins TRBV7-9 to TRBJ1-1, with D possibly being TRBD1 (6 bases). Germline assignment: CDR1 SEHNR and CDR2 FQNEAQ (reference sequence). The V and J ends lost 5 bases and 10 bases respectively, with 20 bases between them. The CDR3 totals 14 residues. The CDR3 loop is CASSTLQGLTGAFF. The CDR3 DNA is TGTGCCAGCAGCACACTACAGGGACTAACGGGAGCTTTCTTT.

The V gene is TRBV9, the J gene TRBJ2-5, with 15 bases fitting TRBD2. V gave up 4 bases and J gave up 4 bases; unmatched junction bases: 5. This CDR3 has 16 residues. The germline V gene encodes CDR1 SGDLS and CDR2 YYNGEE. In nucleotides, the CDR3 is TGTGCCAGCAGCCCCTTGGGACTAGCGGGAGGAGAGACCCAGTACTTC. Its translation is CASSPLGLAGGETQYF.

The chain links TRBV6-5 to TRBJ1-2; possibly TRBD1 for D (5 bases). Germline V lookup: CDR1 MNHEY, CDR2 SVGAGI. Between the trimmed V and J ends, which lost 3 bases and 7 bases, there was a span of 12 bases. The CDR3 extends over 13 amino acids. CDR3 protein: CASSYGGGAGYTF. The CDR3 DNA reads as TGTGCCAGCAGTTATGGGGGAGGTGCTGGCTACACCTTC.

The rearrangement links TRBV7-9 to TRBJ1-1, with a tentative D call TRBD1 (6 bases). V was shortened by 1 base and J by 5 bases, with 8 bases between the two germline ends. Germline-derived CDR1 and CDR2 are SEHNR and FQNEAQ (reference sequence). The CDR3 spans 13 residues. CDR3 nucleotides: TGTGCCAGCAGCTTAGGAACAGGGACTGAAGCTTTCTTT. Encoded protein: CASSLGTGTEAFF.

The chain has TRBV15 and TRBJ1-1; tentative D call: TRBD1 (5 bases). With 3 bases removed from V and 0 bases from J, the gap between germline ends came to 11 bases. CDR1 LNHNV and CDR2 YYDKDF come from the germline V gene (reference sequence). CDR3 size: 15 residues. The CDR3 loop reads CATSRVRVMNTEAFF. As DNA, the CDR3 is TGTGCCACCAGCAGGGTCAGGGTGATGAACACTGAAGCTTTCTTT. Filled out from reference TRBV15 and TRBJ1-1, the complete variable domain reads DAMVIQNPRYQVTQFGKPVTLSCSQTLNHNVMYWYQQKSSQAPKLLFHYYDKDFNNEADTPDNFQSRRPNTSFCFLDIRSPGLGDTAMYLCATSRVRVMNTEAFFGQGTRLTVV.

This chain links TRBV27 with TRBJ1-3, with D perhaps matching TRBD1 (6 bases). The CDR3 totals 13 residues. Germline V gene data show CDR1 as MNHEY and CDR2 as SMNVEV (reference sequence). The V and J ends lost 4 bases and 4 bases respectively, with 8 bases between them. CDR3 DNA: TGTGCCAGCAGTTCCCAGGGGGGAAACACCATATATTTT. Protein sequence: CASSSQGGNTIYF.

V and J are TRBV20-1 and TRBJ1-4; D is unresolved. CDR1 and CDR2 from the germline V gene are DFQATT and SNEGSKA (reference sequence). The CDR3 has 11 amino acids. The V end lost 3 bases, the J end lost 5 bases, and 4 bases lay between the germline ends. CDR3 bases: TGCAGTGCTAGCCTCAATGAAAAACTGTTTTTT. It specifies CSASLNEKLFF.

This chain links TRBV10-2 with TRBJ2-7, with 9 nucleotides matching TRBD1. This CDR3 contains 18 residues. Germline-derived CDR1 and CDR2 are WSHSY and SAAADI. V lost 0 bases, J lost 4 bases, and 13 bases stayed unmatched. The CDR3 DNA follows: TGCGCCAGCAGTGAGTCCTTCACCGGGACAGGGACCCCTTACGAGCAGTACTTC. The encoded protein is CASSESFTGTGTPYEQYF.

Here the CDR3 DNA reads TGCGCCAGCAGTCCTCAGAATTCGCAGGGGAATTCACCCCTCCACTTT. Encoded protein: CASSPQNSQGNSPLHF. V and J are TRBV5-1 and TRBJ1-6; the D gene is possibly TRBD1 (6 bases). CDR1 and CDR2 from the germline V gene are SGHRS and YFSETQ. Trimming stripped 5 bases from V and 7 bases from J, with 19 bases between. CDR3 length: 16 residues.

The chain recombines TRBV5-1 with TRBJ2-5; TRBD2 matches at 16 bases. Germline assignment: CDR1 SGHRS and CDR2 YFSETQ. This CDR3 has 17 amino acids. Germline trimming cut 4 bases from V and 5 bases from J; bases unmatched to any gene: 8. The CDR3 region is CASSHGTSGGAGETQYF. The CDR3 DNA follows: TGCGCCAGCAGCCACGGGACTAGCGGGGGGGCTGGGGAGACCCAGTACTTC.

J is TRBJ2-4 and V is TRBV19; weak D call: TRBD1 (6 bases). CDR1 and CDR2 (germline): LNHDA, SQIVND (reference sequence). Trimming shortened V by 6 bases and J by 1 base, and 13 bases separated the two germline ends. CDR3 size: 15 residues. The chain's CDR3 is CASSSQGTAKNIQYF. In DNA, the CDR3 is TGTGCCAGTAGCTCCCAGGGGACGGCCAAAAACATTCAGTACTTC.

In the case of this clone: An end of the junction differs from the germline gene, which may be a read error. The J gene is TRBJ2-2, the V gene TRBV2; possible D gene TRBD2, 6 bases. The V gene's germline CDR1 is SNHLY and CDR2 FYNNEI. The CDR3 runs 12 residues. CDR3 protein: CGGRGNTGELFF. CDR3 sequence (DNA): TGCGGGGGACGGGGCAACACCGGGGAGCTGTTTTTT.

The V and J genes are TRBV5-1 and TRBJ2-3; maybe TRBD2 (5 bases). V was trimmed by 3 bases and J by 1 base, leaving 12 bases between them. The germline gives CDR1 SGHRS, CDR2 YFSETQ. The CDR3 length is 15 residues. The CDR3 bases are TGCGCCAGCAGCTCGGGGTGGGTGGGCACAGATACGCAGTATTTT. It is translated as CASSSGWVGTDTQYF.

The V and J genes are TRBV7-6 and TRBJ2-5; TRBD2 matches 9 bases. The CDR3 sequence is 15 residues long. V was pared by 2 bases and J by 1 base, with 2 bases of the junction left unmatched. Germline V gene sequence: CDR1 SGHVS, CDR2 FNYEAQ. The CDR3 reads CASSLSGRSQETQYF. The CDR3 DNA sequence: TGTGCCAGCAGCTTAAGCGGGAGGTCCCAAGAGACCCAGTACTTC.

V and J are TRBV9 and TRBJ2-2, with TRBD2 matching over 9 bases. With V trimmed by 2 bases and J by 3 bases, 8 bases remained unmatched. CDR3 size: 17 residues. CDR1 is SGDLS, CDR2 YYNGEE, per germline. CDR3 protein: CASSVFAGGQHTGELFF. The CDR3 coding sequence is TGTGCCAGCAGCGTCTTTGCGGGGGGGCAGCACACCGGGGAGCTGTTTTTT.

This chain joins TRBV21-1 and TRBJ2-5; TRBD2 was called by the table and not checked on the DNA. TRBV21-1 is classified as a pseudogene. The CDR3 spans 19 residues. The CDR3 nucleotides are TGTGCCAGCAGCAAAACTCCGGGACTAGCGGGAGTGTGCCAAGAGACCCAGTACTTC. Its protein is CASSKTPGLAGVCQETQYF.

With regard to this clone: In this CDR3 the conserved last residue, phenylalanine or tryptophan, is missing, so a read error is likely. J is TRBJ1-2 and V is TRBV5-1; TRBD1 agrees at 8 bases. Trimming cost V 4 bases and J 5 bases; bases outside gene matches: 4. CDR1 and CDR2 from the germline V gene are SGHRS and YFSETQ. CDR3 length equals 13 residues. DNA for the CDR3: TGCGCCAGCAGCCCAGGACAGGGATATGGCTACACCTCC. It translates to CASSPGQGYGYTS.

The chain recombines TRBV9 with TRBJ2-2; perhaps TRBD2 as D (5 bases). The CDR3 contains 16 residues. In germline, CDR1 is SGDLS, CDR2 YYNGEE. V dropped 0 bases and J dropped 4 bases, with 13 bases sitting between them. DNA for the CDR3: TGTGCCAGCAGCGTAGTAGGGAGCTACATCACCGGGGAGCTGTTTTTT. This translates into CASSVVGSYITGELFF.

CDR3 DNA sequence: TGTGCCAGCAGTACAGGACAGGGGATTCCCTACGAGCAGTACTTC. Translating it yields CASSTGQGIPYEQYF. The chain joins TRBV6-1 to TRBJ2-7; 9 bases line up with TRBD1. The J segment lost 2 bases and the V segment lost 5 bases, leaving 7 bases of the junction unmatched. Germline CDR1 is MNHNS and CDR2 is SASEGT. CDR3 length equals 15 residues.

The chain combines TRBV15 with TRBJ1-5; maybe TRBD1 (5 bases). Deletions cut 4 bases from V and 5 bases from J, with 12 bases between. The CDR3 has 14 amino acids. Germline values: CDR1 LNHNV, CDR2 YYDKDF (reference sequence). The CDR3 bases are TGTGCCACCAGCACAGGGCGGGGGGATCAGCCCCAGCATTTT. It codes for CATSTGRGDQPQHF.

The chain uses TRBV28 and TRBJ2-1; 11 bases align to TRBD2. Trimming at V came to 6 bases and at J to 4 bases, leaving 5 bases not matched to a gene. The CDR3 extends over 15 amino acids. CDR1 is MDHEN, CDR2 SYDVKM, per germline. The CDR3 reads CASSPIAGGYNEQFF. CDR3 bases: TGTGCCAGCAGCCCTATAGCGGGAGGGTACAATGAGCAGTTCTTC. The variable domain in full, completed from reference TRBV28 and TRBJ2-1, reads DVKVTQSSRYLVKRTGEKVFLECVQDMDHENMFWYRQDPGLGLRLIYFSYDVKMKEKGDIPEGYSVSREKKERFSLILESASTNQTSMYLCASSPIAGGYNEQFFGPGTRLTVL.

The J gene is TRBJ2-4, the V gene TRBV4-1; maybe TRBD2 (6 bases). The CDR3 runs to 14 residues. V was trimmed by 3 bases and J by 8 bases, leaving 14 bases between them. Looked up from germline, CDR1 is MGHRA and CDR2 is YSYEKL. CDR3 region: CASSQGGGLDIQYF. The DNA for the CDR3 is TGCGCCAGCAGCCAGGGGGGTGGGCTAGACATTCAGTACTTC.

A few counts support this clone. The chain carries TRBV11-2 and TRBJ2-1; D ambiguous. Germline loops: CDR1 SGHAT, CDR2 FQNNGV. The CDR3 extends over 11 amino acids. The V end was cut by 3 bases, the J end by 8 bases, with 5 bases between. CDR3 bases: TGTGCCAGCAGCTTTCGGGATGAGCAGTTCTTC. This sequence encodes CASSFRDEQFF.

This clone has just a few counts. The J gene is TRBJ2-7, the V gene TRBV25-1, with 8 bases lining up with TRBD1. The germline V gene has CDR1 MGHDK and CDR2 SYGVNS. This CDR3 is 12 amino acids long. V shed 4 bases, J shed 5 bases, and the junction held 1 base outside the gene matches. CDR3 in DNA: TGTGCCAGCAGTGTGGGACAGGACGAGCAGTACTTC. This sequence encodes CASSVGQDEQYF.